The 2 T cell receptor beta chains reported below all come from one sample, sequenced in a study of CD8+ T cells in alopecia areata. Regarding treatment: oral pan-JAK inhibitor, 5-10 mg twice daily. RNA was isolated and reverse transcribed to cDNA, the sequencing template. Method: immunoSEQ multiplex PCR; TCRdb's copy keeps in-frame clones and lacks some. This sample has 40,000 to 45,000 clones, with roughly 92% found just once. Sample: CD8+ T cells sorted from blood, taken at week 24, from a patient treated with tofacitinib. These receptors came from a human donor with alopecia areata.

The chain couples TRBV7-9 to TRBJ2-1; D call uncertain. CDR1 is SEHNR, CDR2 FQNEAQ, per germline (reference sequence). CDR3 length equals 14 residues. Trimming stripped 4 bases from V and 0 bases from J, with 7 bases between. CDR3 nucleotide sequence: TGTGCCAGCAGCTCTCTAAGCTCCTACAATGAGCAGTTCTTC. This gives the protein CASSSLSSYNEQFF.

The rearrangement links TRBV4-1 to TRBJ2-1; no firm D call. Germline assignment: CDR1 MGHRA and CDR2 YSYEKL. The CDR3 spans 15 residues. V was pared by 2 bases and J by 3 bases, with 11 bases between. CDR3 loop: CASSQMVPDYNEQFF. CDR3 DNA: TGCGCCAGCAGCCAAATGGTACCAGACTACAATGAGCAGTTCTTC.